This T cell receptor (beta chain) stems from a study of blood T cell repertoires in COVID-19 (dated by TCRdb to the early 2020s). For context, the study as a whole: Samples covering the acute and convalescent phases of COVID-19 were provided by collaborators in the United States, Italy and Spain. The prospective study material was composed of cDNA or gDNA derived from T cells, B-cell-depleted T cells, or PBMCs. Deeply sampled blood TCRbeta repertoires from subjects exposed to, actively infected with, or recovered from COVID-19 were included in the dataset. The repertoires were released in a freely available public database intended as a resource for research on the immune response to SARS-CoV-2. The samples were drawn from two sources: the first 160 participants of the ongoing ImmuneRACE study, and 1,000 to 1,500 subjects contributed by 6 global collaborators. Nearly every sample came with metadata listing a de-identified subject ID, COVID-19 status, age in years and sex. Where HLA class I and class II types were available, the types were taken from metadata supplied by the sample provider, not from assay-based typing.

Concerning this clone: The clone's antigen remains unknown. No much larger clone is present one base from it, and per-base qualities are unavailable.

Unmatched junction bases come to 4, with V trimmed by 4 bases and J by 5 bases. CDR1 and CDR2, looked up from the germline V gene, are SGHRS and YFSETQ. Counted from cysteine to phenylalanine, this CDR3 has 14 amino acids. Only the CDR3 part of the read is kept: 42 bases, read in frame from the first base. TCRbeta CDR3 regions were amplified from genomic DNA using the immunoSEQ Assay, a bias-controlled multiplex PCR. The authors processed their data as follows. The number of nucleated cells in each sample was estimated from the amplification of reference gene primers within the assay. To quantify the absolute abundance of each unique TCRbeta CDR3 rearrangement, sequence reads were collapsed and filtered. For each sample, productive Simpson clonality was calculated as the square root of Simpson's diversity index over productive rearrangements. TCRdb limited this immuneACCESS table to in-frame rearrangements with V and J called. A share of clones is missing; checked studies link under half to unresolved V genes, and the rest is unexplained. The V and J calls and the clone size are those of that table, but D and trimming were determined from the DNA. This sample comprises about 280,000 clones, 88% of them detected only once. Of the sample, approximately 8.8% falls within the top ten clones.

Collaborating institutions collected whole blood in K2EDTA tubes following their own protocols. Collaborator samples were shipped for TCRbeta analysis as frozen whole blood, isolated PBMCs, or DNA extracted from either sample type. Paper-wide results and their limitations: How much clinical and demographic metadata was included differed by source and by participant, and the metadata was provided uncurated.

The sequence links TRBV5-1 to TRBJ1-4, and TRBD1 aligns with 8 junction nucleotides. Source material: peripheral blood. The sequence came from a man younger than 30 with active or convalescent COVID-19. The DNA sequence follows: TGCGCCAGCAGCCCGGACAGGGCAAATGAAAAACTGTTTTTT. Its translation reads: CASSPDRANEKLFF.